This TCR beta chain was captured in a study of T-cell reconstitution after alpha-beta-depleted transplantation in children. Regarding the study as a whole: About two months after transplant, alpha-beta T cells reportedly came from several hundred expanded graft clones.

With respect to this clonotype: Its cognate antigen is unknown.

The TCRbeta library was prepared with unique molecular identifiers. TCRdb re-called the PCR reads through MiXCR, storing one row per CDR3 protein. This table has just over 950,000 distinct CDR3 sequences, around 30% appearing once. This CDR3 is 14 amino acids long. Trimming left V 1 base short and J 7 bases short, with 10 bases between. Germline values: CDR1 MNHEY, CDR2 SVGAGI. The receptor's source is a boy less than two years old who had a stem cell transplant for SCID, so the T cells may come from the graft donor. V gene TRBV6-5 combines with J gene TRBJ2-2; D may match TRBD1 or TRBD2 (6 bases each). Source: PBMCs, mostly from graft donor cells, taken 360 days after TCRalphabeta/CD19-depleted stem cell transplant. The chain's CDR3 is CASSYWGASGELFF. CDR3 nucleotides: TGTGCCAGCAGTTACTGGGGGGCCAGCGGGGAGCTGTTTTTT.